The rows below give T cell receptor beta chains drawn from one sample of a study of blood T cell repertoires in COVID-19. Method: immunoSEQ multiplex PCR; TCRdb's copy keeps in-frame clones and lacks some. Of approximately 230,000 clones detected, around 88% appear once; the ten largest clones hold roughly 15%. The sequenced sample consisted of PBMCs or T cells enriched from blood (not recorded which). These receptor sequences come from a woman in her forties or fifties with acute COVID-19. Both conserved end residues are part of each CDR3. A D gene is named only where the DNA matches it firmly.

D gene | J gene | V gene | CDR3 protein
- | TRBJ2-2 | TRBV6-5 | CASSYDSGTGELFF
TRBD1 | TRBJ1-2 | TRBV27 | CASSLFPGGYYGYTF
- | TRBJ2-7 | TRBV2 | CASSEERASEQYF
- | TRBJ1-3 | TRBV3-1/TRBV3-2 | CASSQHRTVSGNTIYF
- | TRBJ1-2 | TRBV18 | CASSENSNYGYTF
TRBD1 | TRBJ2-7 | TRBV28 | CASTSVTDDRGWGIDYEQYF
- | TRBJ2-6 | TRBV19 | CASLQGSGANVLTF
- | TRBJ2-1 | TRBV7-8 | CASSWTRGSLHEQFF
TRBD1 | TRBJ1-5 | TRBV30 | CAWSVGGSNQPQHF
- | TRBJ1-5 | TRBV6-5 | CASSGGGSSNQPQHF
- | TRBJ2-1 | TRBV6-1 | CASSELRLGEQFF
TRBD2 | TRBJ2-5 | TRBV6-2/TRBV6-3 | CASSLGHLAGGQETQYF
TRBD2 | TRBJ2-5 | TRBV25-1 | CASSPLGGRVQETQYF
TRBD1 | TRBJ2-3 | TRBV24-1 | CATSDSWTGGTTDTQYF
TRBD1 | TRBJ2-2 | TRBV20-1 | CSASGWGQAANTGELFF
- | TRBJ2-5 | TRBV2 | CASSGAGQETQYF
- | TRBJ1-4 | TRBV3-1/TRBV3-2 | CASSQTGSPRELFF
- | TRBJ2-3 | TRBV4-3 | CASSHYLQSSTDTQYF
- | TRBJ1-5 | TRBV2 | CASRGTGGPSQPQHF
- | TRBJ2-3 | TRBV9 | CASSVGRAPSTDTQYF
- | TRBJ2-1 | TRBV4-1 | CASRTPGSSYNEQFF
TRBD2 | TRBJ2-1 | TRBV3-1/TRBV3-2 | CASSQAISGAGQFF
- | TRBJ1-3 | TRBV28 | CASSTGIEGNTIYF
TRBD1 | TRBJ2-7 | TRBV25-1 | CASSPRQGSEQYF
- | TRBJ2-5 | TRBV6-5 | CASSYGGRPETQYF
TRBD1 | TRBJ2-7 | TRBV7-3 | CASSPRGPGTGISYEQYF
TRBD2 | TRBJ2-7 | TRBV3-1/TRBV3-2 | CASSQTVLAVGEQYF
TRBD2 | TRBJ2-1 | TRBV27 | CASTPGGSYNEQFF